These 18 T cell receptor beta chains were sequenced from one sample in a study of blood T cell repertoires in COVID-19. The repertoire was sequenced with immunoSEQ multiplex PCR; TCRdb's copy has only in-frame clones and lacks some. The table shows 270,000 or so clones, with approximately 89% occurring only once. Material for sequencing was PBMCs or T cells enriched from blood (not recorded which). These TCRs come from a woman aged 18-29 years who had recovered from COVID-19.

This clone was observed a few times. J is TRBJ1-5 and V is TRBV6-5; 8 bases line up with TRBD1. The CDR3 is 13 amino acids. The J segment lost 10 bases and the V segment lost 6 bases, leaving 8 bases of the junction unmatched. Germline V CDR1 and CDR2: MNHEY, SVGAGI. CDR3 nucleotide sequence: TGTGCCAGCAGCCCGGACAGGGTGGGACCCCAGCATTTT. This codes for CASSPDRVGPQHF.

V and J are TRBV3-1 (or the pseudogene TRBV3-2) and TRBJ1-3, with TRBD1 matching 8 bases. The CDR3 covers 17 residues. Germline lookup yields CDR1 LGHDT and CDR2 YNNKEL (reference sequence). The V segment lost 2 bases and the J segment 0 bases; nucleotides outside the gene matches: 6. The CDR3 region is CASSQLRDRPSGNTIYF. CDR3 in DNA: TGTGCCAGCAGCCAACTACGGGACAGGCCCTCTGGAAACACCATATATTTT.

V and J are TRBV27 and TRBJ2-2; D possibly corresponds to TRBD2 (5 bases). The CDR3 runs to 17 residues. In germline, CDR1 is MNHEY, CDR2 SMNVEV (reference sequence). V lost 4 bases, J lost 0 bases, and 15 bases lay in between. The CDR3 DNA sequence: TGTGCCAGCAGTTGGAGGTGGAGGCGGCCGAACACCGGGGAGCTGTTTTTT. Translated, it gives CASSWRWRRPNTGELFF.

This clone was recorded a few times. The chain carries TRBV6-5 and TRBJ2-1, with TRBD2 matching over 7 bases. The CDR3 contains 16 residues. The V gene's germline CDR1 is MNHEY and CDR2 SVGAGI. The trim removed 2 bases at V and 7 bases at J, leaving 11 bases unmatched. CDR3 sequence reads: CASSYRRAGVDNEQFF. CDR3 nucleotide sequence: TGTGCCAGCAGTTACCGTCGGGCGGGAGTCGATAATGAGCAGTTCTTC.

In its sample, this clone was seen many times. The chain is built from TRBV7-9 and TRBJ1-6; perhaps TRBD1 as D (5 bases). Between the trimmed V and J ends, which lost 2 bases and 6 bases, there was a span of 14 bases. Germline assignment: CDR1 SEHNR and CDR2 FQNEAQ (reference sequence). The CDR3 is 16 residues long. This CDR3 reads CASSLIGGIGNSPLHF. Here the CDR3 DNA reads TGTGCCAGCAGCTTAATCGGGGGAATCGGTAATTCACCCCTCCACTTT.

V and J are TRBV7-9 and TRBJ1-6, with D maybe TRBD1 (6 bases). The germline V gene encodes CDR1 SEHNR and CDR2 FQNEAQ (reference sequence). V lost 5 bases, J lost 7 bases, and 15 bases lay in between. The CDR3 length is 15 residues. CDR3 amino acids: CASSPHRVENSPLHF. In DNA form, the CDR3 reads TGTGCCAGCAGCCCCCACAGGGTCGAGAATTCACCCCTCCACTTT.

This clone was counted a few times. The chain employs TRBV14 and TRBJ2-7; 7 nucleotides agree with TRBD1. Per germline, CDR1 SGHDN and CDR2 FVKESK. With 3 bases clipped from V and 2 bases from J, the junction kept 4 bases outside the gene matches. The CDR3 extends over 14 amino acids. CDR3 DNA: TGTGCCAGCAGCCAGCGACAGGGAGCCTACGAGCAGTACTTC. Its protein product is CASSQRQGAYEQYF.

V is TRBV27 and J is TRBJ2-7; 9 nucleotides line up with TRBD2. The CDR3 runs to 17 residues. Germline CDR1 MNHEY, CDR2 SMNVEV (reference sequence). V shed 4 bases and J 1 base; nucleotides not matched to a gene: 11. The CDR3 loop reads CASSSIIAGEGSYEQYF. CDR3 DNA sequence: TGTGCCAGCAGTTCCATAATAGCGGGAGAGGGATCCTACGAGCAGTACTTC.

The gene calls are TRBV19 and TRBJ1-4, with TRBD1 as a possible D gene (6 bases). CDR1 and CDR2 from the germline V gene are LNHDA and SQIVND (reference sequence). The ends were cut back, 4 bases at V and 4 bases at J, with 10 bases in the middle. CDR3 length equals 14 residues. This chain's CDR3 is CASSRGRGNEKLFF. The CDR3 DNA reads as TGTGCCAGTAGTAGGGGGCGCGGTAATGAAAAACTGTTTTTT.

J is TRBJ1-3 and V is TRBV4-3; a possible D gene is TRBD1 (5 bases). The CDR3 has 16 amino acids. Per germline, CDR1 LGHNA and CDR2 YSLEER. Between the trimmed V and J ends, which lost 1 base and 0 bases, there was a span of 10 bases. The CDR3 sequence: CASSQGGLISGNTIYF. The CDR3 region has the DNA TGCGCCAGCAGCCAAGGGGGCCTAATCTCTGGAAACACCATATATTTT.

The J gene is TRBJ1-1, the V gene TRBV6-5; 7 nucleotides align to TRBD1. Germline assignment: CDR1 MNHEY and CDR2 SVGAGI. V lost 5 bases, J lost 7 bases, and 7 bases stayed unmatched. The CDR3 spans 13 residues. CDR3 residues: CASSIDRAYEAFF. CDR3 DNA sequence: TGTGCCAGCAGTATAGACAGGGCCTATGAAGCTTTCTTT.

The chain is built from TRBV7-9 and TRBJ1-2; 10 bases match TRBD1. This CDR3 contains 17 residues. Germline CDR1 reads SEHNR; CDR2 reads FQNEAQ (reference sequence). Trimming at V came to 0 bases and at J to 7 bases, leaving 11 bases not matched to a gene. CDR3 sequence: CASSLAEPGQGSRGYTF. For the CDR3, the DNA is TGTGCCAGCAGCTTAGCAGAGCCGGGACAGGGGAGTCGTGGCTACACCTTC. Combining the CDR3 with reference TRBV7-9 and TRBJ1-2 gives the whole variable domain DTGVSQNPRHKITKRGQNVTFRCDPISEHNRLYWYRQTLGQGPEFLTYFQNEAQLEKSRLLSDRFSAERPKGSFSTLEIQRTEQGDSAMYLCASSLAEPGQGSRGYTFGSGTRLTVV.

This chain joins TRBV6-2 or TRBV6-3 and TRBJ1-5; D possibly corresponds to TRBD1 (5 bases). Germline V gene sequence: CDR1 MNHEY, CDR2 SVGEGT. The ends were cut back, 3 bases at V and 7 bases at J, with 16 bases in the middle. The CDR3 runs 15 residues. DNA of the CDR3: TGTGCCAGCAGTTATAAAGGGACCGGGGGACAGCCCCAGCATTTT. It encodes CASSYKGTGGQPQHF.

This clone was recorded only once. The CDR3 sequence: CASSSRAWVAGALLGTQYF. The CDR3 DNA follows: TGTGCCAGCAGCTCTCGAGCTTGGGTAGCGGGGGCCTTGCTGGGTACGCAGTATTTT. The chain recombines TRBV7-2 with TRBJ2-3, with 9 bases identical to TRBD2. V shed 4 bases and J 8 bases; nucleotides not matched to a gene: 22. The germline V gene has CDR1 SGHTA and CDR2 FQGNSA. This CDR3 spans 19 amino acids. Combining the CDR3 with reference TRBV7-2 and TRBJ2-3 gives the whole variable domain GAGVSQSPSNKVTEKGKDVELRCDPISGHTALYWYRQSLGQGLEFLIYFQGNSAPDKSGLPSDRFSAERTGGSVSTLTIQRTQQEDSAVYLCASSSRAWVAGALLGTQYFGPGTRLTVL.

This sequence joins TRBV7-2 and TRBJ1-5; 10 bases map to TRBD1. CDR3 length equals 15 residues. Germline V gene sequence: CDR1 SGHTA, CDR2 FQGNSA. V lost 5 bases to trimming and J lost 5 bases; unmatched junction nucleotides: 6. Written as DNA, the CDR3 is TGTGCCAGCAGCGTCGACAGGGGGCAACATCAGCCCCAGCATTTT. The encoded protein is CASSVDRGQHQPQHF.

This chain connects TRBV28 to TRBJ2-5; TRBD2 agrees at 10 bases. Germline V gene sequence: CDR1 MDHEN, CDR2 SYDVKM. CDR3 size: 15 residues. V lost 3 bases and J lost 4; bases outside the gene matches: 5. The CDR3 DNA is TGTGCCAGCAGTTTTCAAGCGGGAGGGTTAGAGACCCAGTACTTC. It translates to CASSFQAGGLETQYF.

This chain uses TRBV19 with TRBJ2-3, with 12 positions matching TRBD2. The CDR3 consists of 18 residues. Per germline, CDR1 LNHDA and CDR2 SQIVND (reference sequence). Trimming took 5 bases from V and 3 from J; bases not matched to a gene: 12. DNA for the CDR3: TGTGCCAGTAGTGCTACAACCCTAGCGGGAGGGCATACAGATACGCAGTATTTT. Its protein product is CASSATTLAGGHTDTQYF.

This clone was detected only a few times. In nucleotides, the CDR3 is TGTGCCAGATTTTGCCTTTTAGCTTCTGAAGCTTTCTTT. Protein sequence: CARFCLLASEAFF. The gene calls are TRBV5-3 and TRBJ1-1; no definite D call. TRBV5-3 is reported as an ORF; its role is uncertain. Between the trimmed V and J ends, which lost 7 bases and 6 bases, there was a span of 16 bases. The CDR3 extends over 13 amino acids.